This TCR beta chain was sequenced in a study of CD8 T cells in Susac syndrome. With random hexamers, reverse transcription was performed on roughly 0.45 to 1 ug of RNA. TCRdb used MiXCR to reprocess the immunoSEQ multiplex PCR reads, holding one entry per CDR3 protein. The table lists 73,000 or so distinct CDR3 sequences, approximately 95% of them singletons, with 0.35% to 0.5% in the top ten. CDR3 length: 17 residues. Trimming stripped 4 bases from V and 1 base from J, with 17 bases between. Germline V gene data show CDR1 as LGHDT and CDR2 as YNNKEL (reference sequence). The gene calls are TRBV3-1 and TRBJ2-4; a weak D match, TRBD2 (7 bases). This TCR was sampled from a human donor with multiple sclerosis. The material sequenced was CD8+ T cells from PBMCs. The CDR3 spells CASSRYRGGAAKNIQYF. The CDR3 region has the DNA TGTGCCAGCAGCCGTTATAGGGGGGGGGCGGCCAAAAACATTCAGTACTTC.